A single T cell receptor beta chain is shown here with its context. The PCR employed 60 Vbeta primers together with 13 Jbeta primers. Measured with immunoSEQ multiplex PCR; TCRdb has only the in-frame clones, and not every one. This sample has approximately 160,000 clones; roughly two thirds occur once, and the top ten carry 4% to 5.5%. This sample stems from a study of cytomegalovirus exposure and HLA in healthy donors. Germline V gene sequence: CDR1 SGHTS, CDR2 YDEGEE. The CDR3 sequence is 15 residues long. Trimming shortened V by 5 bases and J by 3 bases, and 14 bases separated the two germline ends.

This sequence originates from a woman aged 18-29 years in good health and CMV-seropositive. Sequences were obtained from PBMCs. The chain employs TRBV5-8 and TRBJ1-4; D might be TRBD1 (5 bases). Here the CDR3 DNA reads TGTGCCAGCAGGTGGTGGGGCAGTTCTAATGAAAAACTGTTTTTT. Its protein is CASRWWGSSNEKLFF.